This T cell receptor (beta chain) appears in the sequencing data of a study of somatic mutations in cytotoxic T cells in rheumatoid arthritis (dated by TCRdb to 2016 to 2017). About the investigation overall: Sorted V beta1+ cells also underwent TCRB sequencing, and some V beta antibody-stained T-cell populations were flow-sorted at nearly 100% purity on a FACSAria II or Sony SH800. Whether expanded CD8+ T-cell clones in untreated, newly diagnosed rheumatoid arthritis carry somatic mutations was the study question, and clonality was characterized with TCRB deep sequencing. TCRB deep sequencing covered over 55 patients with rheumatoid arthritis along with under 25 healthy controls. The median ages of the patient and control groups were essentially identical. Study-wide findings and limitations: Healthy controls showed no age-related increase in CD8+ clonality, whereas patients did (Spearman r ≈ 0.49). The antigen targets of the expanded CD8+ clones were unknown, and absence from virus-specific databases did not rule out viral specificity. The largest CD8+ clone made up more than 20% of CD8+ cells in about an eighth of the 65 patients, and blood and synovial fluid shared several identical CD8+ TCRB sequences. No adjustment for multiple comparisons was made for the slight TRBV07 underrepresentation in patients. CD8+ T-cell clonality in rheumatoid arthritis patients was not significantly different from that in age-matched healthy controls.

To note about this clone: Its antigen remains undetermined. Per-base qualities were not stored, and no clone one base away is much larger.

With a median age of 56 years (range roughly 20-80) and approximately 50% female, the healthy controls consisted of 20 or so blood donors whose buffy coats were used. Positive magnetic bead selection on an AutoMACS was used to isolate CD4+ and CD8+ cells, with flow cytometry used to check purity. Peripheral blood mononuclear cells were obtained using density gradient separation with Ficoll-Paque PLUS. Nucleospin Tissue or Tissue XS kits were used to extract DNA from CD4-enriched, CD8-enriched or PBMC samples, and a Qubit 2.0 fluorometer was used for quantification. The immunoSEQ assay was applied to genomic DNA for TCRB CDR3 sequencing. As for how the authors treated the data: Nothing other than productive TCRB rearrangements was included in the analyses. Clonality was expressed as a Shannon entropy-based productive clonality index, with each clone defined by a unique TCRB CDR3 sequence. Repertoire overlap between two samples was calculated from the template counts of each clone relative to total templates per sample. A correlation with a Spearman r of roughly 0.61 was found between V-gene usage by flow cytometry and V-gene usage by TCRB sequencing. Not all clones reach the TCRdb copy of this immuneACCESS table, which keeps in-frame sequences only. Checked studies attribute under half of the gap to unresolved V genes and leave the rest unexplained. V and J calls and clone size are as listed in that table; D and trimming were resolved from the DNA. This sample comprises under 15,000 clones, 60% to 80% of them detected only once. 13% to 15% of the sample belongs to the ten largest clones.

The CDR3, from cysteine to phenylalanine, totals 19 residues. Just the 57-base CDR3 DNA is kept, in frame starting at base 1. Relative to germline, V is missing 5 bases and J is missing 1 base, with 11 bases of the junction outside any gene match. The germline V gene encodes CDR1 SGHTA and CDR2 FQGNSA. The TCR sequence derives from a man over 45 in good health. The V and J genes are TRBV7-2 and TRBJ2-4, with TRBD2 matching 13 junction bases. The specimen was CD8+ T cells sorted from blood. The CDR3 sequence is CASSPRTSGRILAKNIQYF. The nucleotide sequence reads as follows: TGTGCCAGCAGCCCAAGGACTAGCGGGAGAATTTTGGCCAAAAACATTCAGTACTTC.